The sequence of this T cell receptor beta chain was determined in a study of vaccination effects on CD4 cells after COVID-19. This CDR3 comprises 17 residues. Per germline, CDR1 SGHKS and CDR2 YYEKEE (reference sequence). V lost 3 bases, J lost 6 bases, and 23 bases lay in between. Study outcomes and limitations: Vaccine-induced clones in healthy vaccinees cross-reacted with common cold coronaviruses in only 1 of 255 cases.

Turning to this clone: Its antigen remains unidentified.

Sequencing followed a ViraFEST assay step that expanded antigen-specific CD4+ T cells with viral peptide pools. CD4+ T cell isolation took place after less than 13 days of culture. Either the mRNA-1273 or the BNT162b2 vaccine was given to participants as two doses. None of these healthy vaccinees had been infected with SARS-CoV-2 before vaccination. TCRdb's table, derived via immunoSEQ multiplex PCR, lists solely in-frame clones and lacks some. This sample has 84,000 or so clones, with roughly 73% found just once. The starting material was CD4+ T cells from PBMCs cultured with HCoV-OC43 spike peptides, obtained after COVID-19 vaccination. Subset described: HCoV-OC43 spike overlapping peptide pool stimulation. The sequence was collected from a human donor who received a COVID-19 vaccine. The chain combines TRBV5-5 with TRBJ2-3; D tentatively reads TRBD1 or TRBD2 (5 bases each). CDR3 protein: CASSSSPATDYRDTQYF. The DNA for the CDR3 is TGTGCCAGCAGCTCGTCCCCTGCTACAGACTACAGGGATACGCAGTATTTT.